Described below is a single T cell receptor beta chain sequence and its context. The data derive from a study of cytomegalovirus exposure and HLA in healthy donors. It was with 60 Vbeta and 13 Jbeta primers that the PCR ran. Original processing methods: Later work found 80 million or so unique TCR beta chains, with approximately 12 million shared. Sequencing was performed with immunoSEQ multiplex PCR; in TCRdb, only in-frame clones are kept and a portion is missing. From that table come the V and J calls and clone size; the DNA was used to work out D and trimming. The data contain 210,000 or so clones, roughly 84% of them seen just once; the ten biggest clones take up about 0.25%. Participants comprised healthy donors of bone marrow. This CDR3 region has 13 residues. V was clipped by 5 bases and J by 4 bases; unmatched bases: 3. Germline CDR1 reads GTSNPN; CDR2 reads SVGIG (reference sequence).

V is TRBV30 and J is TRBJ1-5, with 9 bases that match TRBD1. Material: PBMCs. This TCR was sampled from a girl aged 2-10 years in good health and CMV-seronegative. CDR3 sequence (DNA): TGTGCCTGGGGTGGACAGGGGAATCAGCCCCAGCATTTT. Translated: CAWGGQGNQPQHF.